This T cell receptor (beta chain) was retrieved from a study of blood T cell repertoires in COVID-19. This CDR3 has 15 amino acids. Between the trimmed V and J ends, which lost 3 bases and 3 bases, there was a span of 15 bases. Germline CDR1 SGDLS, CDR2 YYNGEE. Using immunoSEQ multiplex PCR, the repertoire was profiled, and TCRdb retains in-frame clones only, with some absent. The table lists about 200,000 clones, around 90% of them singletons. The chain uses TRBV9 and TRBJ1-1, with a weak D call TRBD1 (5 bases). The specimen sequenced was peripheral blood. The receptor's source is a man over 45 with acute or convalescent COVID-19. CDR3 DNA: TGTGCCAGCAGCGGACGGGGGGGAATTGACACTGAAGCTTTCTTT. Amino acid sequence: CASSGRGGIDTEAFF.